This T cell receptor (beta chain) was obtained from a study of control samples from healthy donors and cancer patients. This CDR3 has 16 amino acids. CDR1 is SGHRS, CDR2 YFSETQ, per germline. J was trimmed by 5 bases and V by 4 bases; bases with no gene match: 9. The repertoire was sequenced with immunoSEQ multiplex PCR; TCRdb's copy has only in-frame clones and lacks some. This sample yields fewer than 500,000 clones, of which 80% to 95% are seen a single time; 5% to 8% belongs to the top ten. The sample was PBMCs. The origin of this receptor is a middle-aged man with head and neck cancer. The chain has TRBV5-1 and TRBJ1-6; TRBD1 agrees at 7 bases. CDR3 DNA sequence: TGCGCCAGCAGCCTGGACGGGGACAGTCATAATTCACCCCTCCACTTT. Encoded protein: CASSLDGDSHNSPLHF.